One T cell receptor (beta chain) is described in this entry. Its recognized antigen is unknown. No base quality values were provided; no much bigger clone lies one nucleotide off. This entry is derived from a study of sequential checkpoint blockade in melanoma (dated 2019 in TCRdb). For the wider study: Patients were assigned by 1:1 randomization to either first-line nivolumab followed by ipilimumab (arm A) or ipilimumab followed by nivolumab (arm B). Maintenance nivolumab was given following each of the two trial sequences.

V is shortened by 9 bases, J by 0 bases, and the region joining them spans 15 bases. CDR1 and CDR2 are drawn from the germline V gene (reference sequence): MNHEY, SMNVEV. The CDR3 starts with the cysteine, ends with the valine, and has 14 residues. Only CDR3 DNA is held: 42 bases, read in frame from base 1. Study-wide conclusions, independent of this receptor: Larger, independent patient cohorts are needed to validate the response-prediction model that combines TCR metrics and mutation burden.

TCRbeta CDR3 regions were immunosequenced from genomic DNA with the immunoSEQ Assay. Genomic DNA was amplified by bias-controlled multiplex PCR before high-throughput sequencing. The source study handled its data this way. To quantify the absolute abundance of each unique TCRbeta CDR3 region, the sequences were collapsed and filtered. Clonality was defined as 1 minus Pielou's evenness and was calculated using productive rearrangements only. A previously published method was used to identify clones whose frequencies were significantly greater in on-treatment samples than in baseline samples. Sourced from immuneACCESS, this table was stored by TCRdb with only in-frame sequences that have V and J called. A share of the clones is absent; for the studies checked, an unresolved V gene accounts for under half, and the remainder has no known explanation. That table supplies the V and J calls and clone size; D and trimming were determined from the DNA. The sample includes 30,000 to 40,000 clones, with 80% to 90% observed a single time. The ten largest clones add up to approximately 12% of the sample.

The sample's treatment or condition label is to be understood as: randomized to nivolumab then ipilimumab (arm A) or the reverse (arm B). No trial patient had received prior DNA-damaging chemotherapy. On a FACS Aria II flow cytometer, live CD3+CD8+ cells that were negative for CD19 and CD56 were sorted from thawed PBMCs. CheckMate 064, a randomized, open-label phase II trial of sequential checkpoint blockade, was the source of the samples, all of which came from patients with melanoma. Peripheral blood mononuclear cells were collected by leukapheresis, purified using Ficoll-Paque, and frozen in human serum containing roughly 9.4% DMSO. Right after sorting, the blood CD3+CD8+ cells were verified to be >98% pure, and DNA extraction followed.

The sample was CD8+ T cells sorted from blood (inferred from file names), taken from a patient given nivolumab and ipilimumab in sequence. The clonotype was recovered from a human donor with melanoma. Recombination linked TRBV27 to TRBJ2-7; no confident D gene assignment can be made. The nucleotide sequence is TGTGCCAGTCCCAGGTTGCCCTGCTCCTACGAGCAGTACGTC. Its protein is CASPRLPCSYEQYV.